The TCR beta chain described here comes from a study of glioma-infiltrating T cells after dendritic cell vaccination. Described time point: after dendritic cell vaccination, including at tumor progression/relapse. Sequencing used immunoSEQ multiplex PCR; TCRdb keeps in-frame clones, though not all of them. This table holds 100,000 to 120,000 clones, roughly 89% found once. The clonotype was recovered from a human donor with glioblastoma. Sequences were derived from blood, sampled after dendritic cell vaccination.

CDR3 nucleotides: TGTGCCAGCAGTGAGGGCGGGAGCGGGAATACGCAGTATTTT. Residues: CASSEGGSGNTQYF. The genes are TRBV27 and TRBJ2-3, with 7 bases that match TRBD2. The CDR3 runs 14 residues. Trimming took 5 bases from V and 7 from J; bases not matched to a gene: 9. In germline, CDR1 is MNHEY, CDR2 SMNVEV (reference sequence).